This is a list of T cell receptor beta chains from one sample in a study of neoadjuvant nivolumab and ipilimumab in lung cancer. Produced via immunoSEQ multiplex PCR; TCRdb's table is partial and in-frame only. The table shows 45,000 to 55,000 clones, with more than 85% occurring only once. This specimen was blood, taken before neoadjuvant nivolumab, alone or with ipilimumab. All receptors derive from an adult with non-small cell lung cancer. Some clones in this sample may be carry-over from other donors' samples. The CDR3 runs from the conserved cysteine through the conserved F or W. D genes are given only for firm matches. Clone size is shown for a subset of rows, as once, few, many or a class of expanded clone.

J gene: TRBJ2-6
V gene: TRBV15
D gene: .
CDR3 length: 18
clone size: .
CDR3 protein: CATSREQVSLSGANVLTF
CDR3 DNA: TGTGCCACCAGCAGAGAACAGGTCTCCCTCTCTGGGGCCAACGTCCTGACTTTC

J gene: TRBJ1-4
V gene: TRBV7-6
D gene: .
CDR3 length: 13
clone size: .
CDR3 protein: CASSTRQEGKLFF
CDR3 DNA: TGTGCCAGCAGCACAAGACAGGAAGGAAAACTGTTTTTT

J gene: TRBJ1-1
V gene: TRBV18
D gene: .
CDR3 length: 13
clone size: few
CDR3 protein: CASSPPNQGQAFF
CDR3 DNA: TGTGCCAGCTCACCACCGAACCAGGGGCAAGCTTTCTTT

J gene: TRBJ2-5
V gene: TRBV7-6
D gene: .
CDR3 length: 18
clone size: .
CDR3 protein: CASSLGVGRALPGETQYF
CDR3 DNA: TGTGCCAGCAGCTTAGGAGTTGGGCGGGCCCTCCCCGGGGAGACCCAGTACTTC

J gene: TRBJ2-6
V gene: TRBV5-1
D gene: .
CDR3 length: 15
clone size: .
CDR3 protein: CASSLGGTGANVLTF
CDR3 DNA: TGCGCCAGCAGCTTGGGGGGTACTGGGGCCAACGTCCTGACTTTC

J gene: TRBJ2-2
V gene: TRBV4-3
D gene: .
CDR3 length: 13
clone size: .
CDR3 protein: CASSQEEGGELFF
CDR3 DNA: TGCGCCAGCAGCCAAGAGGAGGGGGGGGAGCTGTTTTTT

J gene: TRBJ2-7
V gene: TRBV5-1
D gene: .
CDR3 length: 15
clone size: .
CDR3 protein: CASSLTGAEVLEQYF
CDR3 DNA: TGCGCCAGCAGCCTTACCGGGGCAGAAGTCCTCGAGCAGTACTTC

J gene: TRBJ2-3
V gene: TRBV18
D gene: TRBD2
CDR3 length: 14
clone size: .
CDR3 protein: CASRTSGSTDTQYF
CDR3 DNA: TGTGCCAGCCGGACTAGCGGGAGCACAGATACGCAGTATTTT

J gene: TRBJ2-5
V gene: TRBV5-5
D gene: .
CDR3 length: 13
clone size: .
CDR3 protein: CASSLRTEETQYF
CDR3 DNA: TGTGCCAGCAGCTTGCGGACAGAAGAGACCCAGTACTTC

J gene: TRBJ2-5
V gene: TRBV6-1
D gene: .
CDR3 length: 13
clone size: .
CDR3 protein: CASSGLEGETQYF
CDR3 DNA: TGTGCCAGCAGTGGGCTCGAGGGTGAAACCCAGTACTTC

J gene: TRBJ2-5
V gene: TRBV10-1
D gene: .
CDR3 length: 15
clone size: once
CDR3 protein: CASSEGQSGQETQYF
CDR3 DNA: TGCGCCAGCAGTGAGGGACAGAGCGGACAAGAGACCCAGTACTTC

J gene: TRBJ2-5
V gene: TRBV7-2
D gene: TRBD2
CDR3 length: 14
clone size: .
CDR3 protein: CASSIAGAAETQYF
CDR3 DNA: TGTGCCAGCAGTATAGCGGGAGCAGCGGAGACCCAGTACTTC

J gene: TRBJ2-7
V gene: TRBV7-9
D gene: .
CDR3 length: 13
clone size: .
CDR3 protein: CASSSLGVYEQYF
CDR3 DNA: TGTGCCAGCAGCTCCCTAGGGGTTTACGAGCAGTACTTC

J gene: TRBJ2-7
V gene: TRBV7-9
D gene: .
CDR3 length: 14
clone size: .
CDR3 protein: CASSSRFVGPEQYF
CDR3 DNA: TGTGCCAGCAGCTCCCGGTTTGTGGGTCCCGAGCAGTACTTC

J gene: TRBJ1-1
V gene: TRBV5-1
D gene: .
CDR3 length: 14
clone size: .
CDR3 protein: CASSLDLLNTEAFF
CDR3 DNA: TGCGCCAGCAGCTTGGATCTGTTGAACACTGAAGCTTTCTTT

J gene: TRBJ2-3
V gene: TRBV7-2
D gene: TRBD2
CDR3 length: 15
clone size: .
CDR3 protein: CASSPTSGREYTQYF
CDR3 DNA: TGTGCCAGCAGCCCTACTAGCGGGAGGGAATATACGCAGTATTTT